This record looks at one T cell receptor beta chain sequence and its context. Its antigen is unknown. Within one base of it there is no much larger clone, and no base qualities were kept. Collaborating institutions collected whole blood in K2EDTA tubes following their own protocols. For TCRbeta analysis, collaborators shipped samples in one of three forms: frozen whole blood, isolated PBMCs, or DNA extracted from either of those sample types. The germline V gene encodes CDR1 SGHKS and CDR2 YYEKEE (reference sequence). The junction shows trimming of 0 bases on V and 2 bases on J, plus 5 bases between the germline ends. The CDR3 sequence holds 13 residues, the cysteine and phenylalanine included. Only the CDR3 part of the read is kept: 39 bases, read in frame from the first base. TCRbeta CDR3 regions were amplified from genomic DNA by means of the immunoSEQ Assay, a bias-controlled multiplex PCR. For the original study's pipeline: The number of nucleated cells in each sample was estimated from the amplification of reference gene primers within the assay. Sequence reads were collapsed and filtered to measure the absolute abundance of every unique TCRbeta CDR3 rearrangement. Productive Simpson clonality was computed per sample as the square root of Simpson's diversity index over productive rearrangements. The table comes from immuneACCESS by way of TCRdb, which keeps in-frame sequences with V and J called. Part of the clones is missing from these tables; in studies checked, under half for an unresolved V gene and the rest for unknown reasons. For V, J and clone size, that table is used; D and trimming come from the DNA. Within this sample are approximately 170,000 clones, with 80% to 90% of them counted one time only. The ten top clones hold over 7.5% of the sample.

This record comes from a study of blood T cell repertoires in COVID-19 (dated by TCRdb to 2018 to 2020). Study-wide context: Samples from collaborators originated in the United States, Italy and Spain and spanned both the acute and convalescent phases of COVID-19. The material from the prospective study consisted of cDNA or gDNA derived from T cells, B-cell-depleted T cells, or PBMCs. The dataset comprised deeply sampled blood TCRbeta repertoires from subjects exposed to, actively infected with, or recovered from COVID-19. A freely available public database, intended as a resource for researchers studying the immune response to SARS-CoV-2, is where the repertoires were released. The samples were drawn from the first 160 participants of the ongoing ImmuneRACE study and from 1,254 subjects provided by 6 global collaborators. Nearly every sample came with metadata listing a de-identified subject ID, COVID-19 status, age in years and sex. Where available, HLA class I and class II types were taken from metadata supplied by the sample provider and were not determined by assay-based typing. Broad study findings and their caveats: How much clinical and demographic metadata was included differed by source and by participant, and the metadata was provided uncurated.

This TCR came from a man aged 50 to 60 with active or convalescent COVID-19. The sequencing input was peripheral blood. Recombination linked TRBV5-5 to TRBJ2-5; too little of a D gene remains to name it. Here is the DNA: TGTGCCAGCAGCTTGGACTTTCAAGAGACCCAGTACTTC. Its protein product is CASSLDFQETQYF.